These 12 T cell receptor beta chains originate from one sample sequenced in a study of cytomegalovirus exposure and HLA in healthy donors. Clones were read by immunoSEQ multiplex PCR, and TCRdb kept only the in-frame ones, dropping some. Counted here are about 160,000 clones, about four fifths occurring once; the ten biggest clones make up roughly a tenth. The specimen was PBMCs. The receptors shown here come from a man younger than 45 in good health and CMV-seropositive.

The chain recombines TRBV9 with TRBJ2-5, with D unresolved. This CDR3 has 12 amino acids. CDR1 SGDLS and CDR2 YYNGEE come from the germline V gene. V dropped 3 bases and J dropped 2 bases, with 5 bases sitting between them. This chain's CDR3 is CASSAPQETQYF. The DNA of the CDR3 is TGTGCCAGCAGCGCCCCACAAGAGACCCAGTACTTC.

V usage is TRBV18 and J usage is TRBJ2-5; D perhaps matches TRBD1 (6 bases). The germline CDR1 and CDR2 sequences are KGHSH and LQKENI. The CDR3 extends over 15 amino acids. Trimming stripped 3 bases from V and 1 base from J, with 12 bases between. The CDR3 region is CASSPSTGLQETQYF. CDR3 nucleotides: TGTGCCAGCTCACCCTCGACAGGCCTCCAAGAGACCCAGTACTTC.

This sequence joins TRBV9 and TRBJ2-5; possibly TRBD2 for D (5 bases). This CDR3 is 16 amino acids long. The V gene's germline CDR1 is SGDLS and CDR2 YYNGEE. The V end was cut by 0 bases, the J end by 5 bases, with 17 bases between. The CDR3 nucleotides read TGTGCCAGCAGCGTAGATCTAGCTAGTAAATATGAGACCCAGTACTTC. Translation gives CASSVDLASKYETQYF.

This clone showed up many times. J is TRBJ2-2 and V is TRBV9; the D gene is possibly TRBD1 (5 bases). This CDR3 has 15 amino acids. Trimming cost V 0 bases and J 3 bases, with 9 bases left between them. Germline loops: CDR1 SGDLS, CDR2 YYNGEE. The CDR3 loop reads CASSVDDRYTGELFF. CDR3 sequence (DNA): TGTGCCAGCAGCGTAGACGACAGATACACCGGGGAGCTGTTTTTT.

The chain is built from TRBV7-9 and TRBJ1-1; D remains unclear. Germline V lookup: CDR1 SEHNR, CDR2 FQNEAQ (reference sequence). V was cut by 3 bases and J by 2 bases, with 13 bases left in between. The CDR3 is 15 residues long. The CDR3 nucleotides read TGTGCCAGCAGCTTCGGGAGGGTAAGAAACACTGAAGCTTTCTTT. Its protein product is CASSFGRVRNTEAFF.

The V and J genes are TRBV7-6 and TRBJ1-2; weak D call: TRBD1 (6 bases). Germline V lookup: CDR1 SGHVS, CDR2 FNYEAQ. CDR3 size: 18 residues. With 5 bases removed from V and 3 bases from J, the gap between germline ends came to 25 bases. The CDR3 spells CASSPGRQGFYEDYGYTF. DNA of the CDR3: TGTGCCAGCAGCCCCGGGAGGCAGGGGTTTTATGAGGACTATGGCTACACCTTC.

J is TRBJ1-2 and V is TRBV5-1, with 12 bases matching TRBD1. Germline V gene sequence: CDR1 SGHRS, CDR2 YFSETQ. The trim removed 4 bases at V and 13 bases at J, leaving 11 bases unmatched. This CDR3 has 14 residues. Here the CDR3 reads CASSGTGTGGRGTF. As DNA, the CDR3 is TGCGCCAGCAGCGGCACCGGGACAGGGGGCAGAGGCACCTTC. Full variable domain (outside the CDR3, taken from reference TRBV5-1 and TRBJ1-2): KAGVTQTPRYLIKTRGQQVTLSCSPISGHRSVSWYQQTPGQGLQFLFEYFSETQRNKGNFPGRFSGRQFSNSRSEMNVSTLELGDSALYLCASSGTGTGGRGTFGSGTRLTVV.

The CDR3 here is CASSPRGRETQYF. For the CDR3, the DNA is TGTGCCAGCAGTCCAAGGGGGCGCGAGACCCAGTACTTC. The rearrangement joins TRBV25-1 to TRBJ2-5; 7 bases line up with TRBD1. V was clipped by 5 bases and J by 5 bases; unmatched bases: 5. Per the germline V gene, CDR1 is MGHDK and CDR2 is SYGVNS. The CDR3 consists of 13 residues.

V is TRBV5-4 and J is TRBJ2-1; 7 bases are a match to TRBD1. Per germline, CDR1 SGHNT and CDR2 YYREEE (reference sequence). The CDR3 has 16 residues. The junction had 6 bases not matched to a gene; V was cut back by 3 bases and J by 0 bases. The CDR3 DNA sequence: TGTGCCAGCAGCTCTAACAGGGGTCCCTCCTACAATGAGCAGTTCTTC. Protein sequence: CASSSNRGPSYNEQFF. Complete variable domain (other parts from reference TRBV5-4 and TRBJ2-1): ETGVTQSPTHLIKTRGQQVTLRCSSQSGHNTVSWYQQALGQGPQFIFQYYREEENGRGNFPPRFSGLQFPNYSSELNVNALELDDSALYLCASSSNRGPSYNEQFFGPGTRLTVL.

V and J are TRBV2 and TRBJ2-3; 9 nucleotides line up with TRBD1. This CDR3 has 16 residues. Per germline, CDR1 SNHLY and CDR2 FYNNEI. V shed 7 bases, J shed 0 bases, and the junction held 8 bases outside the gene matches. The chain's CDR3 is CASTRAGQGSTDTQYF. The DNA for the CDR3 is TGTGCCAGCACGAGAGCCGGACAGGGGAGCACAGATACGCAGTATTTT.

The rearrangement joins TRBV5-1 to TRBJ2-7; 9 bases are shared with TRBD2. Trimming took 0 bases from V and 3 from J; bases not matched to a gene: 13. Per germline, CDR1 SGHRS and CDR2 YFSETQ. The CDR3 sequence is 18 residues long. In DNA form, the CDR3 reads TGCGCCAGCAGCTTGGTAGGTAGCGGGAGCGCGAGCAGCTACGAGCAGTACTTC. This gives the protein CASSLVGSGSASSYEQYF.

V gene TRBV6-5 combines with J gene TRBJ2-1, with TRBD2 matching over 7 bases. Germline trimming cut 2 bases from V and 10 bases from J; bases unmatched to any gene: 8. Germline V gene data show CDR1 as MNHEY and CDR2 as SVGAGI. This CDR3 spans 14 amino acids. The CDR3 sequence is CASSYGTIRKEQFF. CDR3 DNA: TGTGCCAGCAGTTACGGGACTATACGAAAGGAGCAGTTCTTC.